What follows are 13 T cell receptor beta chains derived from one specimen sequenced in a study of control samples from healthy donors and cancer patients. Libraries were prepared by immunoSEQ multiplex PCR; TCRdb keeps only in-frame clonotypes and omits some of them. The table lists fewer than 20,000 clones, about 85% of them singletons. The sample consisted of PBMCs. Every receptor here comes from a woman in her seventies with lung cancer.

The chain joins TRBV5-4 to TRBJ2-7; 10 bases line up with TRBD1. With 4 bases clipped from V and 3 bases from J, the junction kept 7 bases outside the gene matches. This CDR3 is 15 amino acids long. Germline lookup yields CDR1 SGHNT and CDR2 YYREEE (reference sequence). The CDR3 is CASSPGTGVRYEQYF. The CDR3 coding sequence is TGTGCCAGCAGCCCGGGGACAGGGGTCCGCTACGAGCAGTACTTC.

The chain carries TRBV9 and TRBJ2-1, with 9 bases that match TRBD2. With 0 bases clipped from V and 3 bases from J, the junction kept 7 bases outside the gene matches. Germline lookup yields CDR1 SGDLS and CDR2 YYNGEE. The CDR3 contains 17 residues. In DNA form, the CDR3 reads TGTGCCAGCAGCGTAGGAGTAGCGGGAGAAGGCTACAATGAGCAGTTCTTC. Residues: CASSVGVAGEGYNEQFF.

This clone came up once. The chain uses TRBV6-2 or TRBV6-3 and TRBJ2-7; TRBD2 agrees at 9 bases. Germline CDR1 MNHEY, CDR2 SVGEGT. The CDR3 is made up of 15 amino acids. J gave up 2 bases and V 10 bases, and 12 bases lay outside the gene matches. For the CDR3, the DNA is TGTGCCACCCGCCCCCCGACTAGCGGTCCCTACGAGCAGTACTTC. Translated: CATRPPTSGPYEQYF.

This clone has only a few counts. The gene calls are TRBV19 and TRBJ1-4; D is perhaps TRBD1 (6 bases). Germline CDR1 LNHDA, CDR2 SQIVND (reference sequence). The CDR3 length is 14 residues. V was trimmed by 8 bases and J by 2 bases, leaving 12 bases between them. In DNA, the CDR3 is TGTGCCAGTGCGGGGGGCGCGACTAATGAAAAACTGTTTTTT. This encodes CASAGGATNEKLFF.

The CDR3: CAWSVSDEQFF. CDR3 sequence (DNA): TGTGCCTGGAGTGTATCCGATGAGCAGTTCTTC. The rearrangement uses TRBV30 and TRBJ2-1; D unclear. Trimming shortened V by 0 bases and J by 8 bases, and 5 bases separated the two germline ends. Germline loops: CDR1 GTSNPN, CDR2 SVGIG (reference sequence). CDR3 length: 11 residues.

The chain uses TRBV27 and TRBJ2-1; TRBD1 agrees at 7 bases. This CDR3 spans 15 amino acids. V trimming: 5 bases; J trimming: 6 bases; junction bases outside the gene matches: 10. CDR1 MNHEY and CDR2 SMNVEV come from the germline V gene (reference sequence). The CDR3 DNA reads TGTGCCAGCAGTATCCTTTTGTCAGGGGGCAATGAGCAGTTCTTC. Translated, it gives CASSILLSGGNEQFF.

The chain joins TRBV28 to TRBJ1-5, with unresolved D. Trimming took off 1 base at V and 6 bases at J, with 4 bases between the two ends. Germline CDR1 reads MDHEN; CDR2 reads SYDVKM. The CDR3 runs 12 residues. CDR3 protein: CASSLSSQPQHF. In DNA form, the CDR3 reads TGTGCCAGCAGTTTATCTAGTCAGCCCCAGCATTTT.

V usage is TRBV28 and J usage is TRBJ1-5; D is undetermined. CDR1 MDHEN and CDR2 SYDVKM come from the germline V gene. The CDR3 runs to 14 residues. V was trimmed by 3 bases and J by 6 bases, leaving 12 bases between them. The DNA of the CDR3 is TGTGCCAGCAGTTTTAGTACAACCACTCAGCCCCAGCATTTT. Translating gives CASSFSTTTQPQHF.

The chain links TRBV19 to TRBJ1-2; 8 bases align to TRBD1. The V and J ends lost 6 bases and 2 bases, in that order; junction bases with no gene match: 11. Germline V gives CDR1 LNHDA, CDR2 SQIVND (reference sequence). This CDR3 comprises 16 residues. The CDR3 bases are TGTGCCAGTAGGACCCCGGGACAGGCCCTAAACTATGGCTACACCTTC. Protein sequence: CASRTPGQALNYGYTF.

The chain is built from TRBV5-1 and TRBJ2-7, with TRBD1 identical over 10 bases. Looked up from germline, CDR1 is SGHRS and CDR2 is YFSETQ. Trimming at V came to 1 base and at J to 3 bases, leaving 4 bases not matched to a gene. The CDR3 is 15 residues long. CDR3 coding DNA: TGCGCCAGCAGCTTGTTGACAGGGGGCGGCTACGAGCAGTACTTC. It translates to CASSLLTGGGYEQYF.

The CDR3 loop is CASSLETRGPQHF. The CDR3, as DNA: TGTGCCAGCAGTTTAGAAACCCGGGGGCCCCAGCATTTT. The V call is TRBV28, the J call TRBJ1-5, with D hard to call. Germline CDR1 is MDHEN and CDR2 is SYDVKM. The length of the CDR3 is 13 residues. Trimming removed 2 bases at V and 9 bases at J, with 11 bases between.

This clone was detected only once. As DNA, the CDR3 is TGTGCCAGCTCACCACTAGCGGAGATAGGCGATGAGCAGTTCTTC. Translation: CASSPLAEIGDEQFF. The chain joins TRBV18 to TRBJ2-1, with a weak D call TRBD2 (6 bases). CDR1 is KGHSH and CDR2 is LQKENI in the germline V gene. CDR3 length: 15 amino acids. V dropped 1 base and J dropped 8 bases, with 15 bases sitting between them. Drawing the rest from reference TRBV18 and TRBJ2-1, the complete variable domain is NAGVMQNPRHLVRRRGQEARLRCSPMKGHSHVYWYRQLPEEGLKFMVYLQKENIIDESGMPKERFSAEFPKEGPSILRIQQVVRGDSAAYFCASSPLAEIGDEQFFGPGTRLTVL.

This sequence joins TRBV12-3 or TRBV12-4 and TRBJ2-3; TRBD2 might be the D (5 bases). Trimming shortened V by 6 bases and J by 8 bases, and 15 bases separated the two germline ends. The CDR3 is 13 residues long. CDR3 nucleotide sequence: TGTGCCAGCAGAGAAGCGGTAGTGGGTACGCAGTATTTT. The encoded protein is CASREAVVGTQYF.